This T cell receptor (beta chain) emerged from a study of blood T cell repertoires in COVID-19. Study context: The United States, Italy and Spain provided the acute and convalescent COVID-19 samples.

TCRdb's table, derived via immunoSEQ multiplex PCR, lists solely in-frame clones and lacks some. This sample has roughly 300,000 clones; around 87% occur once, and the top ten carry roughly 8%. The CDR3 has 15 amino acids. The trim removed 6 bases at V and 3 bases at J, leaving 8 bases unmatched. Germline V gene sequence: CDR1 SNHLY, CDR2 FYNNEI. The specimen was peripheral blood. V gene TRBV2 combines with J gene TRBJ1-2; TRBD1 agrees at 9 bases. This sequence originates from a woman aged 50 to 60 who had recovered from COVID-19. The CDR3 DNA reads TGTGCCAGCAGAAAACAGGGGGCATACGACTATGGCTACACCTTC. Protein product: CASRKQGAYDYGYTF.